The T cell receptor (beta chain) under discussion was sequenced for a study of a mutant IDH1 vaccine in newly diagnosed glioma. About the research overall: Vaccinations were initiated 4-6 weeks following radiotherapy alone, or were given together with temozolomide cycles.

Sequencing used immunoSEQ multiplex PCR; TCRdb keeps in-frame clones, though not all of them. This sample has roughly 76,000 clones, with roughly 85% found just once. The CDR3 totals 12 residues. From germline, CDR1 is SNHLY and CDR2 FYNNEI. Trimming removed 8 bases from V and 6 bases from J, with 14 bases in between. The sample's time point: week 23, last vaccination. Each vaccine dose was 300 ug of mutant IDH1 20-mer peptide, with topical imiquimod. On this clone: Its antigen remains unknown.

This TCR was recovered from a man aged 25-45 years with glioma. Some clones in this sample may be carry-over from other donors' samples. The sequenced sample was PBMCs, obtained from a glioma patient whose treatment included an IDH1 peptide vaccine. This chain connects TRBV2 to TRBJ2-7; D not resolved. CDR3 sequence reads: CASSPRWAEQYF. Written as DNA, the CDR3 is TGTGCCAGCTCACCCCGGTGGGCCGAGCAGTACTTC.